This T cell receptor (beta chain) was identified during a study of blood T cell repertoires in COVID-19. TCRdb's table, derived via immunoSEQ multiplex PCR, lists solely in-frame clones and lacks some. The sample records roughly 60,000 clones, approximately 80% being singletons. The CDR3 covers 12 residues. V lost 5 bases and J lost 7; bases outside the gene matches: 4. CDR1 is LNHDA and CDR2 is SQIVND in the germline V gene (reference sequence). This TCR derives from a man aged 25-40 years with COVID-19, enrolled during active disease. The rearrangement uses TRBV19 and TRBJ1-2; 7 nucleotides line up with TRBD1. Sequenced sample: peripheral blood. CDR3 loop: CASSPGTAGYTF. CDR3 in DNA: TGTGCCAGTAGTCCCGGGACAGCTGGCTACACCTTC.